This record concerns one T cell receptor beta chain sequence. Antigen: not known. Treatment denoted: roughly 10-day PBMC culture with coronavirus spike peptide pools or control peptides (ViraFEST assay). Per germline, CDR1 DFQATT and CDR2 SNEGSKA (reference sequence). The V end lost 7 bases, the J end lost 4 bases, and 15 bases lay between the germline ends. The CDR3 sequence is 13 residues long. This sample stems from a study of vaccination and CD4 T cells after COVID-19. Looking at the study overall: In the control cultures, a CEFX pool, an HIV-1 Nef pool, or no peptide was supplied.

An Oncomine TCR Beta short-read assay was used to sequence the DNA from cultured CD4+ T cells. One entry per CDR3 protein, called by TCRdb with MiXCR from the PCR reads. The table shows over 10,000 distinct CDR3 sequences, with roughly 60% occurring only once. This TCR came from a human donor who had recovered from COVID-19. The sequenced material came from CD4+ T cells from blood, cultured in vitro. The chain combines TRBV20-1 with TRBJ2-3; D may be TRBD2 (5 bases). The DNA for the CDR3 is TGCAGTGTCAGTGAACTGAGGGCAGATACGCAGTATTTT. This codes for CSVSELRADTQYF.